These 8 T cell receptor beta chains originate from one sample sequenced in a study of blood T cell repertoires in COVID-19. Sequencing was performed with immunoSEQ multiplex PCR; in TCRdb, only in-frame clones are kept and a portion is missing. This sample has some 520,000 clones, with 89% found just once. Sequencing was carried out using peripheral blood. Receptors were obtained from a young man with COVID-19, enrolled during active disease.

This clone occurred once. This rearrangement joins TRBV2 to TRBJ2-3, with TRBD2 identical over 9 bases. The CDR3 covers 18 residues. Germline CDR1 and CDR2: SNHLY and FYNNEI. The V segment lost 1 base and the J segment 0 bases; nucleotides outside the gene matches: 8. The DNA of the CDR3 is TGTGCCAGCAGTGAAGAGAGTGTCGCGGGAGGGAGCACAGATACGCAGTATTTT. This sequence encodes CASSEESVAGGSTDTQYF.

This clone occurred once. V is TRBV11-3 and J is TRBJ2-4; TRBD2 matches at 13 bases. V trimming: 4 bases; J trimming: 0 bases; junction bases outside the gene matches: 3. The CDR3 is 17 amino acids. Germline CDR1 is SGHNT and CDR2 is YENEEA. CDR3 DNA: TGTGCCAGCAGCTCCCGGACTAGCGGGGGAGCCAAAAACATTCAGTACTTC. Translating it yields CASSSRTSGGAKNIQYF.

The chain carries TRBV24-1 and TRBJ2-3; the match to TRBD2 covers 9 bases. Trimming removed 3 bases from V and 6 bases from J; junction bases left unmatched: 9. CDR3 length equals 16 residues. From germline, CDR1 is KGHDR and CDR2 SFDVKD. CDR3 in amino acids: CATSDPGSSGMDTQYF. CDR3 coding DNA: TGTGCCACCAGTGATCCCGGTTCTAGCGGGATGGATACGCAGTATTTT.

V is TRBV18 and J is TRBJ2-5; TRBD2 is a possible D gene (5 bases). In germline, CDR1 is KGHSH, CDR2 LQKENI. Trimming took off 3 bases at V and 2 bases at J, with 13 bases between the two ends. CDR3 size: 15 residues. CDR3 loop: CASSPKEAVQETQYF. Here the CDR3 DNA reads TGTGCCAGCTCACCCAAGGAGGCGGTTCAAGAGACCCAGTACTTC.

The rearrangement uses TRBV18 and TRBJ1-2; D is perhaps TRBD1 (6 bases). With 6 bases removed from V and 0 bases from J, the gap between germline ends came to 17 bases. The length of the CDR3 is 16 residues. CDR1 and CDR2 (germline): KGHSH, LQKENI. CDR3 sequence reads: CASSPRQDDSNYGYTF. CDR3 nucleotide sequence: TGTGCCAGCTCGCCCAGACAGGATGATTCTAACTATGGCTACACCTTC.

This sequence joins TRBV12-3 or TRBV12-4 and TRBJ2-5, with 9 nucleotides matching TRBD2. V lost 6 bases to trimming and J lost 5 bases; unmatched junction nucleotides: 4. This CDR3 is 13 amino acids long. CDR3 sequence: CASRLAGTETQYF. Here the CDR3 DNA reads TGTGCCAGCAGGCTAGCGGGGACGGAGACCCAGTACTTC.

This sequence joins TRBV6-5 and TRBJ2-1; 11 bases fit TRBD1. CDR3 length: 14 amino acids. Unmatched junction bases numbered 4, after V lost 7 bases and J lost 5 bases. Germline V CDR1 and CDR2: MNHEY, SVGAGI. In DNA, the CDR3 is TGTGCCAGCACCACGGGACAGGGGGACAATGAGCAGTTCTTC. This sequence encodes CASTTGQGDNEQFF.

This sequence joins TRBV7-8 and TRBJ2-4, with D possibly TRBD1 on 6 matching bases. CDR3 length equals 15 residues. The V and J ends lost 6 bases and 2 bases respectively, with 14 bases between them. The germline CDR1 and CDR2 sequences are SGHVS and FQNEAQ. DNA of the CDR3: TGTGCCAGCAGGGAAACAGGGTCGACCAAAAACATTCAGTACTTC. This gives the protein CASRETGSTKNIQYF.